The 10 T cell receptor beta chains below were found in one sample sequenced in a study of blood T cell repertoires in COVID-19. Sequenced by immunoSEQ multiplex PCR; TCRdb stores in-frame clones only, minus some. The sample yields tens of thousands of clones, 80% to 90% seen once. The sequenced sample was peripheral blood. Source of these receptors: a man aged 45 to 65 with active COVID-19.

V gene TRBV19 combines with J gene TRBJ1-1; 9 nucleotides agree with TRBD1. CDR1 is LNHDA, CDR2 SQIVND, per germline (reference sequence). The CDR3 sequence is 16 residues long. Trimming cost V 5 bases and J 4 bases; bases outside gene matches: 11. CDR3 amino acids: CASSQETGGDGTEAFF. CDR3 coding DNA: TGTGCCAGTAGTCAAGAGACAGGGGGGGATGGCACTGAAGCTTTCTTT. Supplemented by reference TRBV19 and TRBJ1-1, the full variable domain reads DGGITQSPKYLFRKEGQNVTLSCEQNLNHDAMYWYRQDPGQGLRLIYYSQIVNDFQKGDIAEGYSVSREKKESFPLTVTSAQKNPTAFYLCASSQETGGDGTEAFFGQGTRLTVV.

The sample holds one count of this clone. Different DNA sequences within this sample yield the same CDR3. J is TRBJ2-5 and V is TRBV7-9; D remains unclear. V shed 5 bases and J shed 2 bases, with 6 bases lying between them. Germline V gene lookup returns CDR1 SEHNR and CDR2 FQNEAQ (reference sequence). The CDR3 length is 12 residues. The CDR3 nucleotides read TGTGCCAGCAGCCGGAGTCAAGAGACCCAGTACTTC. It codes for CASSRSQETQYF.

The chain is built from TRBV11-2 and TRBJ2-7, with 8 bases lining up with TRBD2. The V gene's germline CDR1 is SGHAT and CDR2 FQNNGV. Trimming cost V 1 base and J 2 bases; bases outside gene matches: 7. CDR3 length equals 16 residues. In DNA form, the CDR3 reads TGTGCCAGCAGCTTAGTCACTAGCGGACCTGCCTACGAGCAGTACTTC. Translation: CASSLVTSGPAYEQYF. The full variable domain, completed using reference TRBV11-2 and TRBJ2-7, is EAGVAQSPRYKIIEKRQSVAFWCNPISGHATLYWYQQILGQGPKLLIQFQNNGVVDDSQLPKDRFSAERLKGVDSTLKIQPAKLEDSAVYLCASSLVTSGPAYEQYFGPGTRLTVT.

The chain joins TRBV9 to TRBJ1-1; D gene unclear. The CDR3 has 13 amino acids. Per germline, CDR1 SGDLS and CDR2 YYNGEE. V was pared by 0 bases and J by 4 bases, with 7 bases between. CDR3 protein: CASSVALSTEAFF. As DNA, the CDR3 is TGTGCCAGCAGCGTAGCACTTAGCACTGAAGCTTTCTTT.

The chain carries TRBV7-2 and TRBJ2-3; D may be TRBD2 (7 bases). V lost 5 bases and J lost 0, with 12 bases in between. Germline assignment: CDR1 SGHTA and CDR2 FQGNSA. This CDR3 has 15 amino acids. In DNA form, the CDR3 reads TGTGCCAGCAGCATACAGGGAGGGAGCACAGATACGCAGTATTTT. Its protein is CASSIQGGSTDTQYF.

This chain connects TRBV7-9 to TRBJ1-5; 7 bases fit TRBD1. V gave up 3 bases and J gave up 7 bases; unmatched junction bases: 12. Germline CDR1 is SEHNR and CDR2 is FQNEAQ (reference sequence). The CDR3 spans 16 residues. CDR3 region: CASSFGGTDTAQPQHF. The CDR3 coding sequence is TGTGCCAGCAGCTTTGGCGGGACAGATACCGCCCAGCCCCAGCATTTT.

The chain recombines TRBV7-8 with TRBJ2-6; D is uncertain. CDR1 is SGHVS and CDR2 is FQNEAQ in the germline V gene. This CDR3 comprises 15 residues. Trimming left V 5 bases short and J 0 bases short, with 8 bases between. This CDR3 reads CASSGLNSGANVLTF. Here the CDR3 DNA reads TGTGCCAGCAGCGGCCTGAACTCTGGGGCCAACGTCCTGACTTTC.

V and J are TRBV6-6 and TRBJ1-4; TRBD1 matches at 8 bases. Germline V lookup: CDR1 MNHNY, CDR2 SVGAGI (reference sequence). V trimming: 7 bases; J trimming: 8 bases; junction bases outside the gene matches: 9. There are 14 residues in the CDR3. This chain's CDR3 is CASNYDRGREKLFF. CDR3 DNA: TGTGCCAGCAACTACGACAGGGGAAGAGAAAAACTGTTTTTT.

The V and J genes are TRBV28 and TRBJ2-5; D is possibly TRBD1 (5 bases). Trimming took off 7 bases at V and 5 bases at J, with 20 bases between the two ends. CDR1 is MDHEN and CDR2 is SYDVKM in the germline V gene. This CDR3 is 15 amino acids long. The CDR3 DNA reads as TGTGCCAGCACCCCTCAGGGAAGGCGAGGTGAGACCCAGTACTTC. This translates into CASTPQGRRGETQYF.

The genes are TRBV2 and TRBJ2-3; perhaps TRBD1 as D (6 bases). The CDR3 has 13 residues. Trimming shortened V by 6 bases and J by 2 bases, and 9 bases separated the two germline ends. Germline values: CDR1 SNHLY, CDR2 FYNNEI. CDR3 in amino acids: CASRRDITDTQYF. As DNA, the CDR3 is TGTGCCAGCAGGAGGGACATCACAGATACGCAGTATTTT.